These T cell receptor beta chains were read from a single sample in a study of blood T cells in healthy people across ages. Each CDR3 protein gets one entry after TCRdb re-called the 5' RACE reads with MiXCR. The sample contains roughly 1,000,000 distinct CDR3 sequences, under 30% of which appear only once. The sample was also reused in another study, on T cells of mothers and their children.

Sequencing used blood. The receptor source for this set is a girl aged 2-10 years in good health. Both conserved end residues are part of each CDR3. The D gene is left open where the match is weak. Size is omitted from some rows. Given values are once, few, many or a class for expanded clones.

CDR3aa	CDR3nt	v_gene	j_gene	d_gene	abundance
CASSGYHGGQGNYGYTF	TGTGCCAGCAGCGGTTACCATGGGGGACAGGGGAACTATGGCTACACCTTC	TRBV9	TRBJ1-2	TRBD1	-
CSVEDGSVLGDQYF	TGCAGCGTTGAGGATGGATCGGTTTTGGGGGACCAGTACTTC	TRBV29-1	TRBJ2-5	-	few
CSAIPGMNTEAFF	TGCAGTGCTATCCCCGGTATGAACACTGAAGCTTTCTTT	TRBV20-1	TRBJ1-1	-	-
CASSLFGRVNTDTQYF	TGTGCCAGCAGCTTATTTGGGCGGGTCAACACAGATACGCAGTATTTT	TRBV7-8	TRBJ2-3	-	few
CASSPGTGRYIRYF	TGCGCCAGCAGCCCCGGGACAGGGAGATACATTCGGTACTTC	TRBV4-3	TRBJ2-4	TRBD1	-
CASSEMGGGVFGANVLTF	TGTGCCAGCAGCGAAATGGGGGGCGGAGTTTTTGGGGCCAACGTCCTGACTTTC	TRBV7-3	TRBJ2-6	-	few
CASSYGGGTGYGYTF	TGTGCCAGCAGTTACGGTGGAGGGACTGGATATGGCTACACCTTC	TRBV6-5	TRBJ1-2	-	-
CASSQEYQGSVVQPQHF	TGCGCCAGCAGCCAAGAATACCAGGGTAGCGTGGTTCAGCCCCAGCATTTT	TRBV4-3	TRBJ1-5	-	-
CASSLRGQGNSPLHF	TGTGCCAGCAGTTTAAGGGGACAGGGAAATTCACCCCTCCACTTT	TRBV7-3	TRBJ1-6	TRBD1	-
CASNNRASQETQYF	TGTGCCAGCAACAACCGGGCCTCTCAAGAGACCCAGTACTTC	TRBV7-2	TRBJ2-5	-	few
CASSQKLSYEQYF	TGTGCCAGCAGCCAGAAGCTTTCCTACGAGCAGTACTTC	TRBV28	TRBJ2-7	-	few
CASTRTWQSYNSPLHF	TGTGCCAGCACCAGGACCTGGCAAAGCTATAATTCACCCCTCCACTTT	TRBV6-1	TRBJ1-6	-	few
CASSLMADSSYNEQFF	TGTGCCAGCAGCTTAATGGCGGATAGCTCCTACAATGAGCAGTTCTTC	TRBV7-3	TRBJ2-1	-	few
CASSVEVPPAPGANVLTF	TGTGCCAGCAGCGTAGAGGTTCCTCCAGCGCCTGGGGCCAACGTCCTGACTTTC	TRBV9	TRBJ2-6	-	many